The next 3 T cell receptor beta chains were all read from a single sample in a study of PD-1 blockade in classical Hodgkin lymphoma. The repertoire was sequenced with immunoSEQ multiplex PCR; TCRdb's copy has only in-frame clones and lacks some. In the table there are roughly 36,000 clones, around 80% of which are singletons. Time point reported: cycle 4 day 1 (C4D1), after more than 5 weeks of nivolumab. Each patient experienced a relapse that followed autologous stem cell transplantation, and brentuximab vedotin exposure varied. Specimen: peripheral blood mononuclear cells (PBMCs), collected before the fourth cycle of nivolumab. These receptors originate from a human donor with classical Hodgkin lymphoma.

CDR3 in DNA: TGTGCCAGCAGCATGGGACAGAACTATGGCTACACCTTC. This translates into CASSMGQNYGYTF. The chain is built from TRBV7-3 and TRBJ1-2; TRBD1 matches at 7 bases. V trimming: 5 bases; J trimming: 2 bases; junction bases outside the gene matches: 2. The germline V gene has CDR1 SGHTA and CDR2 FQGTGA. This CDR3 has 13 amino acids.

V and J are TRBV29-1 and TRBJ2-3; TRBD2 agrees at 7 bases. V shed 7 bases, J shed 4 bases, and the junction held 14 bases outside the gene matches. The germline gives CDR1 SQVTM, CDR2 ANQGSEA. This CDR3 spans 15 amino acids. The CDR3 sequence: CSASSLANGPDTQYF. The CDR3 nucleotides are TGCAGCGCATCCTCACTAGCGAATGGGCCAGATACGCAGTATTTT.

The chain joins TRBV5-1 to TRBJ2-5, with 14 bases identical to TRBD2. V lost 3 bases and J lost 2; bases outside the gene matches: 3. Germline V gives CDR1 SGHRS, CDR2 YFSETQ. The CDR3 has 16 residues. CDR3 loop: CASSSGLAGGQETQYF. The CDR3 DNA follows: TGCGCCAGCAGCTCAGGACTAGCGGGGGGACAAGAGACCCAGTACTTC.